This T cell receptor (beta chain) was captured by sequencing in a study of response to subunit inactivated influenza vaccine. Notes on the study in general: The authors suggested that few new T cells are recruited per seasonal influenza vaccination.

TCRdb redid the calling of the RT-PCR reads with MiXCR, one entry per CDR3 protein. The data show more than 700,000 distinct CDR3 sequences, over 20% seen once. This clonotype was recorded a few times. No antigen is known for it. Germline-derived CDR1 and CDR2 are SEHNR and FQNEAQ (reference sequence). The CDR3 is made up of 16 amino acids. With V trimmed by 0 bases and J by 7 bases, 6 bases remained unmatched. This sample comprised PBMCs from blood, obtained 5 to 6 days after vaccination. The clonotype comes from a middle-aged man who received an inactivated influenza vaccine. The gene calls are TRBV7-9 and TRBJ2-1; 10 nucleotides match TRBD2. The CDR3 reads CASSLASGRAKNEQFF. In DNA form, the CDR3 reads TGTGCCAGCAGCTTAGCGAGCGGGAGGGCCAAAAATGAGCAGTTCTTC. Full variable domain (rest looked up from reference TRBV7-9 and TRBJ2-1): DTGVSQNPRHKITKRGQNVTFRCDPISEHNRLYWYRQTLGQGPEFLTYFQNEAQLEKSRLLSDRFSAERPKGSFSTLEIQRTEQGDSAMYLCASSLASGRAKNEQFFGPGTRLTVL.